The 19 T cell receptor beta chains below were found in one sample sequenced in a study of T cells in Graves' hyperthyroidism and ophthalmopathy. What was amplified from RNA transcripts were TCR beta CDR3 regions. The HTBI primer set served for first-round RT-PCR of the TCR CDR3. From the multiplex PCR reads, TCRdb called clonotypes with MiXCR, one entry per CDR3 protein. The data hold hundreds of thousands of distinct CDR3 sequences, with roughly 14% observed a single time. Sequencing used blood. The source is a man between 18 and 35 years old with Graves' ophthalmopathy.

This clonotype was recorded a few times. The rearrangement joins TRBV6-2 or TRBV6-3 to TRBJ1-5, with D possibly being TRBD1 (5 bases). V gave up 7 bases and J gave up 0 bases, with 16 bases separating them. The germline V gene encodes CDR1 MNHEY and CDR2 SVGEGT. This CDR3 has 16 amino acids. In DNA form, the CDR3 reads TGTGCCAGCATGGCTAGGGGTGCTTATAGCAATCAGCCCCAGCATTTT. It specifies CASMARGAYSNQPQHF.

About this clonotype: A much larger clone is a single base away; this may be a read error. V gene TRBV6-5 combines with J gene TRBJ1-5; D gene unclear. The germline CDR1 and CDR2 sequences are MNHEY and SVGAGI. V lost 0 bases to trimming and J lost 6 bases, with 12 bases between them. The length of the CDR3 is 15 residues. The CDR3 sequence: CASSYSGEASQPQHF. Written as DNA, the CDR3 is TGTGCCAGCAGTTACTCTGGTGAGGCGAGTCAGCCCCAGCATTTT.

This clonotype came up many times. The chain links TRBV20-1 to TRBJ2-1; 10 bases agree with TRBD2. The CDR3 totals 15 residues. Germline V gene data show CDR1 as DFQATT and CDR2 as SNEGSKA (reference sequence). V lost 0 bases, J lost 6 bases, and 5 bases stayed unmatched. The CDR3, as DNA: TGCAGTGCTAGAGATCCCCAGCGGGGGGGCAATGAGCAGTTCTTC. Residues: CSARDPQRGGNEQFF.

This clonotype has ten or more counts. The J gene is TRBJ1-2, the V gene TRBV11-1; D ambiguous. CDR1 and CDR2 from the germline V gene are SGHAT and FQDESV (reference sequence). Trimming removed 5 bases at V and 6 bases at J, with 19 bases between. The length of the CDR3 is 15 residues. The CDR3 region has the DNA TGTGCCAGCAGCCGTATACACAGTCCGGATCATGGCTACACCTTC. Residues: CASSRIHSPDHGYTF.

This clonotype was counted at least ten times. The gene calls are TRBV5-1 and TRBJ2-3; 11 bases line up with TRBD2. Germline CDR1 and CDR2: SGHRS and YFSETQ. The trim removed 2 bases at V and 4 bases at J, leaving 6 bases unmatched. The CDR3 covers 16 residues. CDR3 DNA sequence: TGCGCCAGCAGCTTCGGGACTAGCGGCAAATCAGATACGCAGTATTTT. Amino acid sequence: CASSFGTSGKSDTQYF.

This clonotype was counted only a few times. An end of the junction does not agree with germline; a read error may underlie this. The rearrangement uses TRBV6-1 and TRBJ1-2; TRBD1 might be the D (5 bases). Per germline, CDR1 MNHNS and CDR2 SASEGT. The CDR3 contains 13 residues. CDR3 DNA sequence: TGTACCAGCAGGGTGCAGCCCGGGTCTGGCTACACCTTC. It is translated as CTSRVQPGSGYTF.

The chain is built from TRBV6-5 and TRBJ2-7; TRBD1 matches 8 bases. The CDR3 is 16 amino acids. Germline assignment: CDR1 MNHEY and CDR2 SVGAGI. Trimming at V came to 0 bases and at J to 2 bases, leaving 6 bases not matched to a gene. CDR3 sequence: CASSYSGTGLPYEQYF. The CDR3 nucleotides read TGTGCCAGCAGTTACTCCGGGACAGGCCTTCCCTACGAGCAGTACTTC.

The chain carries TRBV27 and TRBJ2-7; TRBD1 matches at 7 bases. Trimming removed 6 bases from V and 0 bases from J; junction bases left unmatched: 8. The CDR3 is 15 amino acids. Germline V gives CDR1 MNHEY, CDR2 SMNVEV (reference sequence). The CDR3 reads CASRRKQGTSYEQYF. DNA of the CDR3: TGTGCCAGCAGAAGAAAACAGGGGACCTCCTACGAGCAGTACTTC.

This clonotype has only a few counts. This chain links TRBV20-1 with TRBJ1-2; D gene unclear. Germline values: CDR1 DFQATT, CDR2 SNEGSKA (reference sequence). V was shortened by 0 bases and J by 4 bases, with 15 bases between the two germline ends. The CDR3 covers 15 residues. CDR3 sequence reads: CSARDRRNPLYGYTF. CDR3 coding DNA: TGCAGTGCTAGAGATCGCCGCAACCCCCTCTATGGCTACACCTTC.

V is TRBV10-3 and J is TRBJ2-5; TRBD2 matches at 13 bases. V lost 3 bases and J lost 3; bases outside the gene matches: 10. The CDR3 spans 18 residues. The germline V gene encodes CDR1 ENHRY and CDR2 SYGVKD. CDR3 in DNA: TGTGCCATCAGTGAAGACACTAGCGGGGGGGCCAGGGAAGAGACCCAGTACTTC. It encodes CAISEDTSGGAREETQYF.

Note on this clonotype: A clone one base away is much larger, so this may be a read error. J is TRBJ2-1 and V is TRBV20-1, with 9 bases that match TRBD2. This CDR3 region has 17 residues. Germline V gene sequence: CDR1 DFQATT, CDR2 SNEGSKA (reference sequence). The CDR3 nucleotides read TGCAGTGCTAGAGAGTCAGGAGCGGGAGGTTCCTACAGTGAGCAGTTCTTC. Protein product: CSARESGAGGSYSEQFF.

This clonotype was seen a few times. This chain joins TRBV5-5 and TRBJ2-2; D is unclear. Looked up from germline, CDR1 is SGHKS and CDR2 is YYEKEE (reference sequence). V was clipped by 4 bases and J by 9 bases, with 10 bases between them. This CDR3 is 12 amino acids long. In DNA form, the CDR3 reads TGTGCCAGCAGCCAAGAGTACCGGGAGCTGTTTTTT. Amino acids: CASSQEYRELFF.

This clonotype was counted only a few times. The chain is built from TRBV12-3 or TRBV12-4 and TRBJ2-1; 8 bases match TRBD2. This CDR3 comprises 15 residues. V was pared by 5 bases and J by 9 bases, with 12 bases of the junction left unmatched. The CDR3 DNA reads as TGTGCCAGCAGTCTACCGGGACTAGGGATAGGTGAGCAGTTCTTC. Translated, it gives CASSLPGLGIGEQFF.

The chain uses TRBV15 and TRBJ1-1; weak D call: TRBD1 (5 bases). The CDR3 is 12 residues long. V lost 3 bases, J lost 4 bases, and 6 bases lay in between. Germline CDR1 is LNHNV and CDR2 is YYDKDF (reference sequence). For the CDR3, the DNA is TGTGCCACCAGCAGCAGGGCCACTGAAGCTTTCTTT. It translates to CATSSRATEAFF.

The rearrangement links TRBV10-3 to TRBJ2-2; 7 positions agree with TRBD1. Germline V gene data show CDR1 as ENHRY and CDR2 as SYGVKD. V dropped 7 bases and J dropped 3; count of bases not matched to a gene: 5. The CDR3 has 14 residues. The DNA for the CDR3 is TGTGCCATCACGCGAGACAGGGACACCGGGGAGCTGTTTTTT. The encoded protein is CAITRDRDTGELFF.

In DNA form, the CDR3 reads TGTGCCAGCTCGACCAAAAACATTCAGTACTTC. Translation: CASSTKNIQYF. The rearrangement joins TRBV12-3 or TRBV12-4 to TRBJ2-4, with no clear D. This CDR3 is 11 amino acids long. Trimming left V 8 bases short and J 2 bases short, with 4 bases between.

A few counts support this clonotype. The chain carries TRBV19 and TRBJ1-4; D is unclear. This CDR3 comprises 14 residues. The V end was cut by 3 bases, the J end by 6 bases, with 11 bases between. The germline V gene encodes CDR1 LNHDA and CDR2 SQIVND (reference sequence). The CDR3: CASSIKGLDEKLFF. The CDR3 nucleotides are TGTGCCAGTAGTATTAAGGGATTGGATGAAAAACTGTTTTTT. The variable domain in full, with the rest retrieved from reference TRBV19 and TRBJ1-4, is DGGITQSPKYLFRKEGQNVTLSCEQNLNHDAMYWYRQDPGQGLRLIYYSQIVNDFQKGDIAEGYSVSREKKESFPLTVTSAQKNPTAFYLCASSIKGLDEKLFFGSGTQLSVL.

This clonotype has a handful of counts. The chain recombines TRBV19 with TRBJ2-3; 7 nucleotides align to TRBD2. The V gene's germline CDR1 is LNHDA and CDR2 SQIVND (reference sequence). V was clipped by 7 bases and J by 2 bases; unmatched bases: 6. This CDR3 contains 14 residues. The CDR3 DNA follows: TGTGCCAGTACCCGTACTAGCGACACAGATACGCAGTATTTT. The encoded protein is CASTRTSDTDTQYF. Full variable domain (missing parts from reference TRBV19 and TRBJ2-3): DGGITQSPKYLFRKEGQNVTLSCEQNLNHDAMYWYRQDPGQGLRLIYYSQIVNDFQKGDIAEGYSVSREKKESFPLTVTSAQKNPTAFYLCASTRTSDTDTQYFGPGTRLTVL.

V gene TRBV20-1 combines with J gene TRBJ1-3, with D unclear. Deletions cut 0 bases from V and 2 bases from J, with 8 bases between. Germline V gives CDR1 DFQATT, CDR2 SNEGSKA (reference sequence). This CDR3 has 14 residues. CDR3 sequence reads: CSAREHSTGNTIYF. The CDR3 DNA reads TGCAGTGCTAGAGAACATAGCACTGGAAACACCATATATTTT.